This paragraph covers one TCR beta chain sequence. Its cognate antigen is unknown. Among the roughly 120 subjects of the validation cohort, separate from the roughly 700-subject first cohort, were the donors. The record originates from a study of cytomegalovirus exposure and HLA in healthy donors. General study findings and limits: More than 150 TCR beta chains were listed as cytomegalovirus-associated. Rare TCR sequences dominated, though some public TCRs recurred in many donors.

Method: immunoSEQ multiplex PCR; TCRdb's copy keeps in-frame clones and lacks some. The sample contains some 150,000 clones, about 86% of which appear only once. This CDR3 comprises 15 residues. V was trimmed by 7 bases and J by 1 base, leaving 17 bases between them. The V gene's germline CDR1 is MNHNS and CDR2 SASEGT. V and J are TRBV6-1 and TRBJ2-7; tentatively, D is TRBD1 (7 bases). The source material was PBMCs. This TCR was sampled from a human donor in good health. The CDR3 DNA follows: TGTGCCAGCATCCTCGCTCAGGGGGGATCCTACGAGCAGTACTTC. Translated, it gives CASILAQGGSYEQYF.